The T cell receptor (beta chain) described here comes from a study of OX40 agonist ivuxolimab in advanced cancers. Points from the study as a whole: Near-lowest levels of clonal expansion characterized partial responders at 0.1-3.0 mg/kg.

Blood samples were obtained at baseline, cycle 4 day 1, and cycle 7 day 1. Details on this clone: No antigen is known for it.

The repertoire was sequenced with immunoSEQ multiplex PCR; TCRdb's copy has only in-frame clones and lacks some. The sample includes 70,000 to 90,000 clones, about 90% of them seen just once. Per germline, CDR1 LGHNA and CDR2 YNFKEQ. The CDR3 has 14 amino acids. The V end lost 1 base, the J end lost 4 bases, and 10 bases lay between the germline ends. The chain joins TRBV4-2 to TRBJ1-1; the D is unclear. The TCR sequence derives from an adult with an advanced solid tumor such as melanoma, head and neck, liver or kidney cancer. Sequenced here: CD4+ or CD8+ T cells sorted from blood, sampled in a trial of the OX40 agonist ivuxolimab. The CDR3 loop reads CASSQGSWGTEAFF. As DNA, the CDR3 is TGTGCCAGCAGCCAAGGGAGCTGGGGCACTGAAGCTTTCTTT.